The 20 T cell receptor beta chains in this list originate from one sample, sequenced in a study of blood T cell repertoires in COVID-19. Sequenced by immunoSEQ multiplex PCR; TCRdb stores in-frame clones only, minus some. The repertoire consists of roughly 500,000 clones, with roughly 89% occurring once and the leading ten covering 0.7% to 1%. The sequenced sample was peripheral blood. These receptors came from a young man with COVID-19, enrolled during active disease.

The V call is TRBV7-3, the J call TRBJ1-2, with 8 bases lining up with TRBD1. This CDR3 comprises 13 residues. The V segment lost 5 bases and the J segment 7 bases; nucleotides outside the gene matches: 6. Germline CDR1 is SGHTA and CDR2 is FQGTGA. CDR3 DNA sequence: TGTGCCAGCAGCAAAGACAGGGGAGCTGGCTACACCTTC. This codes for CASSKDRGAGYTF.

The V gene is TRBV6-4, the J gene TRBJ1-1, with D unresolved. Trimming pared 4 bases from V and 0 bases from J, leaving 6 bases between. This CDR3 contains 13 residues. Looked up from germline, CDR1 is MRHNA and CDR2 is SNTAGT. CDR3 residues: CASSAELNTEAFF. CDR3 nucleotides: TGTGCCAGCAGTGCCGAGTTGAACACTGAAGCTTTCTTT.

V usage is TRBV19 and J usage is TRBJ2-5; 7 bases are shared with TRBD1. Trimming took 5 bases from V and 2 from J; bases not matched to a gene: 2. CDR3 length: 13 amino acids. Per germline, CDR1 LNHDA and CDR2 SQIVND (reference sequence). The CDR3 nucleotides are TGTGCCAGTAGTGTACAGGGGCAAGAGACCCAGTACTTC. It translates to CASSVQGQETQYF.

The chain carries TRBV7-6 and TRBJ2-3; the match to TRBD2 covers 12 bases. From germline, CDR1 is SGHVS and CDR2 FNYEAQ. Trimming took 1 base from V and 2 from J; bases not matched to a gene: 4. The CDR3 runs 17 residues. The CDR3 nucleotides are TGTGCCAGCAGCTTAGAAGCTAGCGGGGGGGTCACAGATACGCAGTATTTT. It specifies CASSLEASGGVTDTQYF.

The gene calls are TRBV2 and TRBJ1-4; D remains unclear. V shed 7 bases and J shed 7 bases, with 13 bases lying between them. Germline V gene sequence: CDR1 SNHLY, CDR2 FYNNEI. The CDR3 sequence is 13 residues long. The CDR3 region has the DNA TGTGCCAGCACCCGGAGTTCCGGTGAAAAACTGTTTTTT. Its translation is CASTRSSGEKLFF. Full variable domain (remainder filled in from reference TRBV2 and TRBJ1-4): EPEVTQTPSHQVTQMGQEVILRCVPISNHLYFYWYRQILGQKVEFLVSFYNNEISEKSEIFDDQFSVERPDGSNFTLKIRSTKLEDSAMYFCASTRSSGEKLFFGSGTQLSVL.

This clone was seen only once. Written as DNA, the CDR3 is TGTGCCAGCAGTTTCGGGGGGGCGAACGGTGAAGCTTTCTTT. This encodes CASSFGGANGEAFF. The rearrangement joins TRBV5-6 to TRBJ1-1; D possibly corresponds to TRBD1 (6 bases). This CDR3 has 14 residues. CDR1 and CDR2 (germline): SGHDT, YYEEEE. Trimming cost V 5 bases and J 7 bases, with 18 bases left between them.

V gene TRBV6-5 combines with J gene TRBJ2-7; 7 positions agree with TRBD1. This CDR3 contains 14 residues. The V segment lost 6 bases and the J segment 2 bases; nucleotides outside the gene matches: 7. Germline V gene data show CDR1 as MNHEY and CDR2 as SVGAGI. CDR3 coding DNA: TGTGCCAGCAGGGGGACAGCTTTCACCTACGAGCAGTACTTC. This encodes CASRGTAFTYEQYF.

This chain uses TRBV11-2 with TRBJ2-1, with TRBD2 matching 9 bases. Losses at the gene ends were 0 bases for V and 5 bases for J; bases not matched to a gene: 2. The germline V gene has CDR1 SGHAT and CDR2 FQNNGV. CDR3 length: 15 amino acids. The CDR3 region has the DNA TGTGCCAGCAGCTTAGATCTAGCGGGAAACAATGAGCAGTTCTTC. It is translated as CASSLDLAGNNEQFF.

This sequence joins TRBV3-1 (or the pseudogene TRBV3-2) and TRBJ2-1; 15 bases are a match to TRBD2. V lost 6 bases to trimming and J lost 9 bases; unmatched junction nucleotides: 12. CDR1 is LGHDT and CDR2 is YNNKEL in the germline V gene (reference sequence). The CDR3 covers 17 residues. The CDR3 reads CASSRHGLAGGPGEQFF. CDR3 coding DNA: TGTGCCAGCAGTCGACATGGACTAGCGGGGGGGCCGGGTGAGCAGTTCTTC.

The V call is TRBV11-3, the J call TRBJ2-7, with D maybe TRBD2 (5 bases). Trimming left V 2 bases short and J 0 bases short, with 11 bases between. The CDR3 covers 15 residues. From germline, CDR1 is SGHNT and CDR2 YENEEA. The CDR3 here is CASSLNRGTSYEQYF. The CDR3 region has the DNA TGTGCCAGCAGCTTAAATCGGGGAACCTCCTACGAGCAGTACTTC.

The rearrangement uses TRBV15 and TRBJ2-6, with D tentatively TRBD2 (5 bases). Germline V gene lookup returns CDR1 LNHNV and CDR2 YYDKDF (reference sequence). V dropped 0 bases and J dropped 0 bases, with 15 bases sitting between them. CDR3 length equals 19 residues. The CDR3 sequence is CATSRDAGSSFSGANVLTF. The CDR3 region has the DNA TGTGCCACCAGCAGAGATGCGGGCAGCTCCTTCTCTGGGGCCAACGTCCTGACTTTC. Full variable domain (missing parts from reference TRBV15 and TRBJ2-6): DAMVIQNPRYQVTQFGKPVTLSCSQTLNHNVMYWYQQKSSQAPKLLFHYYDKDFNNEADTPDNFQSRRPNTSFCFLDIRSPGLGDTAMYLCATSRDAGSSFSGANVLTFGAGSRLTVL.

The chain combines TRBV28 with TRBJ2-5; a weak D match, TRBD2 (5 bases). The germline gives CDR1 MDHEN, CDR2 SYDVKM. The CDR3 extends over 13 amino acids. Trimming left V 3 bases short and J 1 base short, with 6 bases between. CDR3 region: CASSFSAQETQYF. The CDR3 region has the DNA TGTGCCAGCAGTTTTAGCGCCCAAGAGACCCAGTACTTC.

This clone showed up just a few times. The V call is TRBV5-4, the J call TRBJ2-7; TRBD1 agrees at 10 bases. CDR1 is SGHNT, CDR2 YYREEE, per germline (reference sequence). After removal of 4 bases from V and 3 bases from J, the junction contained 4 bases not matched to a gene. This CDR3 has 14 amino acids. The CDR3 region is CASSDRDRGYEQYF. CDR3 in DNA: TGTGCCAGCAGCGACCGGGACAGGGGCTACGAGCAGTACTTC.

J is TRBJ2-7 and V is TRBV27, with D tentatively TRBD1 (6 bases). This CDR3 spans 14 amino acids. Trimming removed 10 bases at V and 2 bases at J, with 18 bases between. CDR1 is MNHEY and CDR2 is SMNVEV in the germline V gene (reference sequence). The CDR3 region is CATWDGTPPYEQYF. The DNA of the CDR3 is TGTGCCACCTGGGACGGGACACCTCCCTACGAGCAGTACTTC.

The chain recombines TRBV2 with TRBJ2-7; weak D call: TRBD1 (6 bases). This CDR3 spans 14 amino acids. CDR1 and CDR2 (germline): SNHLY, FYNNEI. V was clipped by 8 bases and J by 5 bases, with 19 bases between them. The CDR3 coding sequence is TGTGCCAGCGCTGACAGGAGGTTTGTCAACGAGCAGTACTTC. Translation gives CASADRRFVNEQYF.

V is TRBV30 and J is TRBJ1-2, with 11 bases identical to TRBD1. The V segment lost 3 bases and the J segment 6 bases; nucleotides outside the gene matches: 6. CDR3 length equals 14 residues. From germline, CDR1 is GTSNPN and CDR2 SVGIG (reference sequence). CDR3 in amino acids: CAWSWTGGGDGYTF. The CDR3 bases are TGTGCCTGGAGCTGGACAGGGGGCGGAGATGGCTACACCTTC.

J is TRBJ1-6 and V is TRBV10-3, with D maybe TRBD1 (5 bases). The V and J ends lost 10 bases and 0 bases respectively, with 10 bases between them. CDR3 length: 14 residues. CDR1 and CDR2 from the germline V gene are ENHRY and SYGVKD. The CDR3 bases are TGTGCCAGTCAGGGTAGCTCCTATAATTCACCCCTCCACTTT. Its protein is CASQGSSYNSPLHF.

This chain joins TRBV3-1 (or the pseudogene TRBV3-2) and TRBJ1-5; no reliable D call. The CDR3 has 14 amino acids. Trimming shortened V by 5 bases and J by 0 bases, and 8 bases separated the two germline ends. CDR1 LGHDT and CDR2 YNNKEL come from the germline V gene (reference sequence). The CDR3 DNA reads TGTGCCAGCAGCTACTCGGTTAGCAATCAGCCCCAGCATTTT. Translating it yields CASSYSVSNQPQHF.

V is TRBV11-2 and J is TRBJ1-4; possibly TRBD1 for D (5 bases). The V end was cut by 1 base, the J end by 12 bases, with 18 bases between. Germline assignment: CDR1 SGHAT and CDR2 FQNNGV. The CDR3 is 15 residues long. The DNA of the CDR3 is TGTGCCAGCAGCTTAGTCTCAGGCCGGGAGGGGCAACTGTTTTTT. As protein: CASSLVSGREGQLFF.

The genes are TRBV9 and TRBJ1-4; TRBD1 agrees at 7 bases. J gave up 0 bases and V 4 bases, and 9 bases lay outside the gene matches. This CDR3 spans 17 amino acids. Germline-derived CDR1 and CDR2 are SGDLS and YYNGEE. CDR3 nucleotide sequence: TGTGCCAGCAGCCCTCGACAGGGATGGACAACTAATGAAAAACTGTTTTTT. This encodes CASSPRQGWTTNEKLFF.